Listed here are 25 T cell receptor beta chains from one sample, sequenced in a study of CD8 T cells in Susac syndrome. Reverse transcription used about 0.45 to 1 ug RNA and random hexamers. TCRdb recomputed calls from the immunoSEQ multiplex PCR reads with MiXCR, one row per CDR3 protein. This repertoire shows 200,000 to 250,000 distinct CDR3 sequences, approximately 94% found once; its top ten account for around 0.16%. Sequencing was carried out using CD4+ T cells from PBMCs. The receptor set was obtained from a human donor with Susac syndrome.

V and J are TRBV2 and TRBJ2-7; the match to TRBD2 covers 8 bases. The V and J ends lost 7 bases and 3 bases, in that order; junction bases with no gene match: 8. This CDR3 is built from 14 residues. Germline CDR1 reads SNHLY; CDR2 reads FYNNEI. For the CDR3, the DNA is TGTGCCAGCACCACGGGGGGGCCTAGCTACGAGCAGTACTTC. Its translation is CASTTGGPSYEQYF.

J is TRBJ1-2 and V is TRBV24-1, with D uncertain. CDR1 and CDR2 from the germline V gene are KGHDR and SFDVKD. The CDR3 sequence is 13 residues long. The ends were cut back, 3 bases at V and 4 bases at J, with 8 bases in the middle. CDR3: CATSDPLGYGYTF. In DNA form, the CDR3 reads TGTGCCACCAGTGATCCCCTGGGCTATGGCTACACCTTC.

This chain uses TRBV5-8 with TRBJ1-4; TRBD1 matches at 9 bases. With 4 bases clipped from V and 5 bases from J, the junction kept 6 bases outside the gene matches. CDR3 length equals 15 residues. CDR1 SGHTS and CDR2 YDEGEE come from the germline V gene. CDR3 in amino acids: CASSRGQGENEKLFF. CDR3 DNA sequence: TGTGCCAGCAGCAGGGGACAGGGCGAAAATGAAAAACTGTTTTTT.

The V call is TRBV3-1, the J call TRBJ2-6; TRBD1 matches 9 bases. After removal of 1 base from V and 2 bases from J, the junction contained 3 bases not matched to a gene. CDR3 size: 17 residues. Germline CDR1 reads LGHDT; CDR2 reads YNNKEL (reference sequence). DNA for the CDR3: TGTGCCAGCAGCCAAGGGACAGGGGAAACTGGGGCCAACGTCCTGACTTTC. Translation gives CASSQGTGETGANVLTF. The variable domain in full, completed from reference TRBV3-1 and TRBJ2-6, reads DTAVSQTPKYLVTQMGNDKSIKCEQNLGHDTMYWYKQDSKKFLKIMFSYNNKELIINETVPNRFSPKSPDKAHLNLHINSLELGDSAVYFCASSQGTGETGANVLTFGAGSRLTVL.

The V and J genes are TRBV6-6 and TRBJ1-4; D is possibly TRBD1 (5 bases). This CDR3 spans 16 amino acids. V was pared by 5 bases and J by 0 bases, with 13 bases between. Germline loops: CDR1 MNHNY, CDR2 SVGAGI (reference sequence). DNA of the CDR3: TGTGCCAGCAGTATACAGGTCGGGGCAACTAATGAAAAACTGTTTTTT. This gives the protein CASSIQVGATNEKLFF.

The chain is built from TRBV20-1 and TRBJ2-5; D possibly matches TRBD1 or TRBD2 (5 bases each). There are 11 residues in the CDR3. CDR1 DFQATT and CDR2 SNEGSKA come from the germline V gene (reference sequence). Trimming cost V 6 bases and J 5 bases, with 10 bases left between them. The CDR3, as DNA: TGCAGTGCGGAGGACAACGAGACCCAGTACTTC. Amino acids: CSAEDNETQYF.

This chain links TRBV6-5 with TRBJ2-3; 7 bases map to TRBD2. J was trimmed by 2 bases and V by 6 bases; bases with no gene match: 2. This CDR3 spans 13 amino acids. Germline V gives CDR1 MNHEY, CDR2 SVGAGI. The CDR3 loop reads CASRGGNTDTQYF. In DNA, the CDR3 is TGTGCCAGCAGGGGGGGGAACACAGATACGCAGTATTTT.

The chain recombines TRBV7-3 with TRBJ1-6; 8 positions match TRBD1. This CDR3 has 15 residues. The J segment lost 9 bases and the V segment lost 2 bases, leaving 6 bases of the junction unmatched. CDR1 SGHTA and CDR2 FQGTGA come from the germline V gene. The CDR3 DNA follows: TGTGCCAGCAGCTTATCCCGGGACAGGAGTTCACCCCTCCACTTT. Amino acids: CASSLSRDRSSPLHF.

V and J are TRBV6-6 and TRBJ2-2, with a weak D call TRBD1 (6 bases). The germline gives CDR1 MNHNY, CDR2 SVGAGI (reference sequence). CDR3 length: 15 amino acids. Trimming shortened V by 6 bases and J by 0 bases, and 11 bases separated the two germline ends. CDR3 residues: CASSPGTPNTGELFF. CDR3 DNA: TGTGCCAGCAGCCCCGGGACACCGAACACCGGGGAGCTGTTTTTT.

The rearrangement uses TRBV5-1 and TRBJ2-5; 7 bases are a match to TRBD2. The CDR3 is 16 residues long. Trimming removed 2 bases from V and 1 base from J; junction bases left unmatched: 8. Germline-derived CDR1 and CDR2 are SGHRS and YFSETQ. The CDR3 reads CASSLGAGDFQETQYF. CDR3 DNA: TGCGCCAGCAGCTTAGGCGCGGGGGACTTCCAAGAGACCCAGTACTTC.

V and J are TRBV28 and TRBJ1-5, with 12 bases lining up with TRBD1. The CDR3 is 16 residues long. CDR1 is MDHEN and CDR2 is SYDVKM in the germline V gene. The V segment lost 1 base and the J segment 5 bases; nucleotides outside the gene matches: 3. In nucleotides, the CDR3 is TGTGCCAGCAGTTTATTGGGGACAGGGGGCGATCAGCCCCAGCATTTT. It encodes CASSLLGTGGDQPQHF.

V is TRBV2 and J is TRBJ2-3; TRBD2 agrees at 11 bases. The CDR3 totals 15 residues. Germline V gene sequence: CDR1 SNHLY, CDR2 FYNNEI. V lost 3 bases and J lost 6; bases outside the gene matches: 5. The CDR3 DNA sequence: TGTGCCAGCAGTGAGACACCTAGCGGGGGGGATACGCAGTATTTT. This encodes CASSETPSGGDTQYF.

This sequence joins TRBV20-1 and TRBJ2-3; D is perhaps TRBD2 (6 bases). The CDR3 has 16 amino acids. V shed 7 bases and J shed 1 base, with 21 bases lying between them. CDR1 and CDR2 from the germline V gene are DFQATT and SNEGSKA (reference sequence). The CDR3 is CSVQGLRRARTDTQYF. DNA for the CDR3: TGCAGTGTCCAGGGCCTCCGGAGGGCCCGCACAGATACGCAGTATTTT.

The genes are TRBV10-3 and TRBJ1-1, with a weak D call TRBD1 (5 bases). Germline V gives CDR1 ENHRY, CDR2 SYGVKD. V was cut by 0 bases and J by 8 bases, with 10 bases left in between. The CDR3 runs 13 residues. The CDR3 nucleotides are TGTGCCATCAGTGAGTCAGGAGACAGCGAAGCTTTCTTT. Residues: CAISESGDSEAFF.

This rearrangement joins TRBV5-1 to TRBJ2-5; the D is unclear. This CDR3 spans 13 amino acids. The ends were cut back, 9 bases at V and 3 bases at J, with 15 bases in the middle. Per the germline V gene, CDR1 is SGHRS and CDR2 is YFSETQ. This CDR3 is CATARGTEETQYF. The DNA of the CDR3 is TGCGCCACCGCGCGAGGTACAGAAGAGACCCAGTACTTC.

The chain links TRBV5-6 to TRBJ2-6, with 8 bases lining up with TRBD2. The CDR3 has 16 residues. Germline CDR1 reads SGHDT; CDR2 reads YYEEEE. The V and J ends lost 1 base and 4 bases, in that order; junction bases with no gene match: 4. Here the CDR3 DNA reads TGTGCCAGCAGCTTGCGGGGGGGGGCCGGGGCCAACGTCCTGACTTTC. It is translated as CASSLRGGAGANVLTF. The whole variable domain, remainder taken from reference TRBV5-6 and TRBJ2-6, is DAGVTQSPTHLIKTRGQQVTLRCSPKSGHDTVSWYQQALGQGPQFIFQYYEEEERQRGNFPDRFSGHQFPNYSSELNVNALLLGDSALYLCASSLRGGAGANVLTFGAGSRLTVL.

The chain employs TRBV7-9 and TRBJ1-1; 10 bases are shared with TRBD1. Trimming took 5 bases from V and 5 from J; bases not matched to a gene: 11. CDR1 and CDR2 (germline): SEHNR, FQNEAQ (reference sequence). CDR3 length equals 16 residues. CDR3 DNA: TGTGCCAGCAGCCCACCGGGACAGGGGATGCGGACTGAAGCTTTCTTT. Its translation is CASSPPGQGMRTEAFF.

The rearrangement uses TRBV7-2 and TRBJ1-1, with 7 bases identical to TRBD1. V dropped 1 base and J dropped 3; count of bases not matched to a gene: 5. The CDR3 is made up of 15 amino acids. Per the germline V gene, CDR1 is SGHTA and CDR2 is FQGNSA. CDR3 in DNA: TGTGCCAGCAGCTTAGAGCCAGGGGGGGACACTGAAGCTTTCTTT. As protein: CASSLEPGGDTEAFF.

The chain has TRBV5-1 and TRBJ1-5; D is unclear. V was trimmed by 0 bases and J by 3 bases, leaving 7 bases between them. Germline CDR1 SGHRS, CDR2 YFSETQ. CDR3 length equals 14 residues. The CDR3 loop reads CASSLEGANQPQHF. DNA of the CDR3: TGCGCCAGCAGCTTGGAAGGAGCCAATCAGCCCCAGCATTTT.

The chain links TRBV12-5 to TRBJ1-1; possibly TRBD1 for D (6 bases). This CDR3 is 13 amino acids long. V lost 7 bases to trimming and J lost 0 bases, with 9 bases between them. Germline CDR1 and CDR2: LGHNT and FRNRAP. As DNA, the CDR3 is TGTGCTAGTGCGACAGGCATGAACACTGAAGCTTTCTTT. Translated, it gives CASATGMNTEAFF.

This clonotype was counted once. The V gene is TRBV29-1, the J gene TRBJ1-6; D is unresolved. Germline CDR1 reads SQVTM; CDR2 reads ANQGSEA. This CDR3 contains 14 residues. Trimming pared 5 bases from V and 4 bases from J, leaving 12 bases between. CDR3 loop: CSVRETPYNSPLHF. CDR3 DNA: TGCAGCGTTCGTGAAACCCCATATAATTCACCCCTCCACTTT.

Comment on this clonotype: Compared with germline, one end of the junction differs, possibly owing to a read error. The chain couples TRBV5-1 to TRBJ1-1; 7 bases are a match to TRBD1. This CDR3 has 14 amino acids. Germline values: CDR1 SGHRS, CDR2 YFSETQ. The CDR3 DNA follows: TGTGCCAGCAGTCTCGCAGGGGGGGACACTGAAGCTTTCTTT. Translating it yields CASSLAGGDTEAFF.

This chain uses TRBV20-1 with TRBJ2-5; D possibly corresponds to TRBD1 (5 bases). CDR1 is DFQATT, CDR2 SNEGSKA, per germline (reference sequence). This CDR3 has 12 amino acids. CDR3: CSLWQGGETQYF. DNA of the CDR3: TGCAGCCTTTGGCAGGGCGGAGAGACCCAGTACTTC.

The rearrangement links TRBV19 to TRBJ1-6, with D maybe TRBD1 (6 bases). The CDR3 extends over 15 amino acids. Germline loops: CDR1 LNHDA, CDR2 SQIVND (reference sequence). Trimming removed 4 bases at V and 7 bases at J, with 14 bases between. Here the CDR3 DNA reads TGTGCCAGTAGTACAATGGACAGCCCAAATTCACCCCTCCACTTT. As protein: CASSTMDSPNSPLHF.

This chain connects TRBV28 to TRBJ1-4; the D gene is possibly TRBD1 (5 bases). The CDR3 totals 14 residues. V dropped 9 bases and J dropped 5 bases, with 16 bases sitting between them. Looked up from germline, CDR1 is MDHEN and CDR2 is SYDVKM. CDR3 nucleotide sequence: TGTGCCAGTAGGTCAGGGATCGAAAATGAAAAACTGTTTTTT. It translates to CASRSGIENEKLFF.